This TCR beta chain was obtained from a study of cytomegalovirus exposure and HLA in healthy donors. CDR1 SGHRS and CDR2 YFSETQ come from the germline V gene. Trimming pared 4 bases from V and 8 bases from J, leaving 16 bases between. CDR3 length: 14 residues. PCR used 60 Vbeta primers and 13 Jbeta primers. Measured with immunoSEQ multiplex PCR; TCRdb has only the in-frame clones, and not every one. This table holds approximately 100,000 clones, around 80% found once. The rearrangement links TRBV5-1 to TRBJ2-1, with a tentative D call TRBD2 (6 bases). The clonotype was recovered from a woman between 50 and 59 years old in good health and CMV-seropositive. The source material was PBMCs. CDR3 sequence: CASSAGWGVDEQFF. The CDR3 DNA is TGCGCCAGCAGCGCAGGGTGGGGGGTGGATGAGCAGTTCTTC.